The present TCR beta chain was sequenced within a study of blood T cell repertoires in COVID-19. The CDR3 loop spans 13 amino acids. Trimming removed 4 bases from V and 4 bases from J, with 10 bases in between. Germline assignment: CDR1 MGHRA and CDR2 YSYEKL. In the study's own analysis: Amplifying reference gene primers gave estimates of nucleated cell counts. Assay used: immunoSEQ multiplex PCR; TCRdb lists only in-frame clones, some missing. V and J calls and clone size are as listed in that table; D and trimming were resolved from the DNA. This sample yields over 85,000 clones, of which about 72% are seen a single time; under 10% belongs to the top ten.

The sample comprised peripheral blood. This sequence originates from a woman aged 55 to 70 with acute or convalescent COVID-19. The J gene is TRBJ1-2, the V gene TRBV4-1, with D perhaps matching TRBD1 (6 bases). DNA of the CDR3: TGCGCCAGCAGCCGGCAGGACAGCTATGGCTACACCTTC. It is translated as CASSRQDSYGYTF.